A selection of T cell receptor beta chains follows, all from one sample in a study of blood T cell repertoires in COVID-19. The table came from immunoSEQ multiplex PCR; TCRdb's copy has only in-frame clones and leaves some out. In the table there are 95,000 to 150,000 clones, more than 75% of which are singletons. The sequenced sample consisted of peripheral blood. These receptors originate from a man in his fifties or sixties with acute or convalescent COVID-19. The CDR3 runs from the conserved cysteine through the conserved F or W. Each record gives: V gene, clone size, J gene, D gene, CDR3 DNA, CDR3 protein. The D gene is left open where the match is weak. Only part of the rows carry a size: once, few, many, or a class if the clone is expanded.

TRBV2	NA	TRBJ1-1	TRBD1	TGTGCCAGCAGAAGCCGGACAGGGGAGTTCACTGAAGCTTTCTTT	CASRSRTGEFTEAFF
TRBV21-1	NA	TRBJ2-1	NA	TGTGCCAGCAGCACCGCGTTCTATGAGCAGTTCTTC	CASSTAFYEQFF
TRBV4-1	NA	TRBJ2-7	TRBD2	TGCGCCAGCAGCCAAGAGTTAGGACTAGCGGTCTCCTACGAGCAGTACTTC	CASSQELGLAVSYEQYF
TRBV11-2	NA	TRBJ2-7	NA	TGTGCCAGCAGACCGTCCGGGACACTTTTCCCCTACGAGCAGTACTTC	CASRPSGTLFPYEQYF
TRBV6-2/TRBV6-3	few	TRBJ2-7	NA	TGTGCCAGCAGCCGGGACTTGCTTAGAAACTACGAGCAGTACTTC	CASSRDLLRNYEQYF
TRBV10-2	NA	TRBJ1-6	NA	TGCGCCAGCAGTGAGTCGACGGGGGAAGGATATAATTCACCCCTCCACTTT	CASSESTGEGYNSPLHF
TRBV18	NA	TRBJ1-4	NA	TGTGCCAGCTCTCGGGGTTCTAATGAAAAACTGTTTTTT	CASSRGSNEKLFF
TRBV2	NA	TRBJ2-1	NA	TGTGCCAGCAATCCAACAGCCCGCTCCTACAATGAGCAGTTCTTC	CASNPTARSYNEQFF
TRBV11-2	once	TRBJ2-6	TRBD1	TGTGCCAGCAGCTCCCGGGACAGCAGAAGCTCTGGGGCCAACGTCCTGACTTTC	CASSSRDSRSSGANVLTF
TRBV25-1	NA	TRBJ2-3	TRBD2	TGTGCCAGCACACCGACTAGCGGGACTCACGGAAGCACAGATACGCAGTATTTT	CASTPTSGTHGSTDTQYF
TRBV7-9	NA	TRBJ2-1	TRBD2	TGTGCCAGCAGCGTAACCACTAGCGGGAGGGGTCCTAATGAGCAGTTCTTC	CASSVTTSGRGPNEQFF
TRBV6-5	NA	TRBJ2-2	TRBD2	TGTGCCAGCAGTTACCTGACTAGCGGTAACACCGGGGAGCTGTTTTTT	CASSYLTSGNTGELFF
TRBV7-2	NA	TRBJ2-5	TRBD1	TGTGCCAGCAGCTTATGGAGACAGGGGTTGGAGACCCAGTACTTC	CASSLWRQGLETQYF
TRBV7-9	NA	TRBJ1-5	NA	TGTGCCAGCAGCTTAGGAGGGAGTGAGAAGCCCCAGCATTTT	CASSLGGSEKPQHF
TRBV6-5	NA	TRBJ2-5	NA	TGTGCCAGCAGCCCCCCGGGGAGTAGGACCCAGTACTTC	CASSPPGSRTQYF
TRBV18	NA	TRBJ1-1	NA	TGTGCCAGCTCACCAGCGGGGAACACTGAAGCTTTCTTT	CASSPAGNTEAFF
TRBV10-3	NA	TRBJ2-7	NA	TGTGCCATCAGTGAGTCGGGCAGAACCTCCTACGAGCAGTACTTC	CAISESGRTSYEQYF
TRBV6-1	NA	TRBJ2-7	TRBD1	TGTGCCAGCAGTGAAACCAGGACAGGGTCCTACGAGCAGTACTTC	CASSETRTGSYEQYF
TRBV11-2	NA	TRBJ1-1	TRBD1	TGTGCCAGCAGCCTCAGGGGGAGCGAAGCTTTCTTT	CASSLRGSEAFF
TRBV6-5	NA	TRBJ1-1	NA	TGTGCCAGCAGTCCCCATGGGGGAGGGAACACTGAAGCTTTCTTT	CASSPHGGGNTEAFF
TRBV7-9	NA	TRBJ1-5	TRBD1	TGTGCCAGCAGCTCTGACAGGGTGGGCTGGCAGCCCCAGCATTTT	CASSSDRVGWQPQHF
TRBV6-2/TRBV6-3	NA	TRBJ1-1	TRBD1	TGTGCCAGCAGTCCGGGACAGGGGGGGAACACTGAAGCTTTCTTT	CASSPGQGGNTEAFF
TRBV20-1	NA	TRBJ2-1	NA	TGCAGTGCTAGTGTTAGCGGTAATGAGCAGTTCTTC	CSASVSGNEQFF
TRBV9	NA	TRBJ2-5	NA	TGTGCCAGCAGCGTAGGGCTCGGGGAAGAGAAGACCCAGTACTTC	CASSVGLGEEKTQYF
TRBV29-1	NA	TRBJ1-1	TRBD1	TGCAGCGGACGATCGTTCGGACAGGCCACTGAAGCTTTCTTT	CSGRSFGQATEAFF
TRBV5-4	NA	TRBJ2-3	TRBD2	TGTGCCAGCAGCTGGACTAGCGGGAGCACAGATACGCAGTATTTT	CASSWTSGSTDTQYF
TRBV24-1	NA	TRBJ1-1	NA	TGTGCCACCAGTGATCCCCGCGGACAGAACACTGAAGCTTTCTTT	CATSDPRGQNTEAFF
TRBV30	NA	TRBJ1-6	NA	TGTGCCTGCCTCGCGGGGGCCCGTGAGGGTTCACCCCTCCACTTT	CACLAGAREGSPLHF